The 31 T cell receptor beta chains given below trace back to one sample, sequenced in a study of post-analysis software for immune sequencing data. General study results and limits: The study found TRBV5-6, TRBV5-1 and TRBV20-1 among a few TRBV segments more frequent in patients than controls.

Libraries were made from TCR beta cDNA, and they carried unique molecular identifiers. TCRdb called the PCR reads again in MiXCR, with one record for every CDR3 protein. The sample lists some 700,000 distinct CDR3 sequences; roughly three fifths were seen once. These receptors' antigens are unknown. The sequenced sample consisted of blood. These receptors were collected from a girl aged 2-10 years with multiple sclerosis.

This clonotype was observed a handful of times. The CDR3 reads CASSGTGVSYEQYF. Here the CDR3 DNA reads TGTGCCAGCAGTGGGACAGGGGTCTCCTACGAGCAGTACTTC. This chain joins TRBV12-3 or TRBV12-4 and TRBJ2-7; 10 nucleotides line up with TRBD1. The junction had 1 base not matched to a gene; V was cut back by 5 bases and J by 0 bases. The CDR3 has 14 amino acids.

The chain employs TRBV25-1 and TRBJ1-4, with 11 bases aligning to TRBD1. V lost 3 bases, J lost 7 bases, and 4 bases stayed unmatched. Germline CDR1 is MGHDK and CDR2 is SYGVNS. The CDR3 loop spans 15 amino acids. The CDR3 DNA follows: TGTGCCAGCAGTGAGGACAGGGGGCCTGGTGAAAAACTGTTTTTT. Translated: CASSEDRGPGEKLFF.

The chain employs TRBV3-1 and TRBJ2-7; 10 bases match TRBD2. The CDR3 covers 14 residues. Germline V gives CDR1 LGHDT, CDR2 YNNKEL (reference sequence). V gave up 6 bases and J gave up 7 bases; unmatched junction bases: 9. This CDR3 is CASRISGRTGEQYF. As DNA, the CDR3 is TGTGCCAGCAGGATTAGCGGGAGGACTGGGGAGCAGTACTTC.

This clonotype was recorded a few times. The chain employs TRBV5-1 and TRBJ2-5, with D possibly TRBD1 on 6 matching bases. V was pared by 6 bases and J by 2 bases, with 20 bases between. This CDR3 spans 16 amino acids. Germline CDR1 and CDR2: SGHRS and YFSETQ. The CDR3: CASTREGQKFQETQYF. The CDR3 coding sequence is TGCGCCAGCACACGAGAAGGACAGAAGTTTCAAGAGACCCAGTACTTC.

The CDR3 coding sequence is TGTGCCAGCAGCGTAGGGGGAGAGGGCACTGAAGCTTTCTTT. This translates into CASSVGGEGTEAFF. The chain couples TRBV9 to TRBJ1-1; D not resolved. The CDR3 runs to 14 residues. V gave up 0 bases and J gave up 4 bases, with 10 bases separating them. Germline V lookup: CDR1 SGDLS, CDR2 YYNGEE.

This chain links TRBV20-1 with TRBJ1-1; TRBD1 matches 7 bases. Germline CDR1 DFQATT, CDR2 SNEGSKA (reference sequence). V shed 3 bases, J shed 10 bases, and the junction held 8 bases outside the gene matches. The CDR3 runs to 12 residues. The CDR3 spells CSASSGQKGAFF. In nucleotides, the CDR3 is TGCAGTGCTAGTTCGGGACAGAAAGGAGCTTTCTTT.

V is TRBV19 and J is TRBJ2-5; D could derive from TRBD1 or TRBD2 (5 bases each). The germline gives CDR1 LNHDA, CDR2 SQIVND (reference sequence). This CDR3 has 15 residues. The V gene lost 5 bases and the J gene lost 11 bases, with 24 bases spanning the gap. The CDR3 DNA sequence: TGTGCCAGTAGTCCCCGAGGGGCCGACTTGGGGGAGCAGTACTTC. Protein sequence: CASSPRGADLGEQYF.

This chain connects TRBV5-1 to TRBJ2-1; possibly TRBD1 for D (6 bases). Trimming stripped 3 bases from V and 12 bases from J, with 16 bases between. Germline V CDR1 and CDR2: SGHRS, YFSETQ. CDR3 length equals 13 residues. The CDR3 reads CASSSGTTDLQFF. The CDR3 bases are TGCGCCAGCAGCTCCGGGACAACTGATTTGCAGTTCTTC.

A note on this clonotype: Relative to the germline gene, one junction end is altered; a read error may explain this. CDR3 sequence: CASSKGREDIRYF. CDR3 nucleotides: TGTGCCAGCAGTAAGGGCCGGGAAGACATTCGGTACTTC. The chain combines TRBV6-6 with TRBJ2-4; a possible D gene is TRBD2 (5 bases). Germline CDR1 reads MNHNY; CDR2 reads SVGAGI (reference sequence). The CDR3 loop spans 13 amino acids.

The genes are TRBV6-6 and TRBJ1-1, with TRBD1 matching over 8 bases. Germline V lookup: CDR1 MNHNY, CDR2 SVGAGI (reference sequence). The V gene end was trimmed by 8 bases and the J gene end by 3 bases; junction bases not matched to a gene: 2. The CDR3 sequence is 12 residues long. The CDR3 coding sequence is TGTGCCAGCTGGACAGGGCACACTGAAGCTTTCTTT. Translated, it gives CASWTGHTEAFF.

The table lists this clonotype with a count of one. This rearrangement joins TRBV20-1 to TRBJ2-3; TRBD2 aligns across 15 bases. The CDR3 runs 17 residues. V shed 5 bases and J 7 bases; nucleotides not matched to a gene: 13. Germline CDR1 is DFQATT and CDR2 is SNEGSKA (reference sequence). The DNA of the CDR3 is TGCAGTGCTGTCTGGACTAGCGGGGGGGCCCGTCGACATACGCAGTATTTT. It encodes CSAVWTSGGARRHTQYF.

The rearrangement links TRBV28 to TRBJ2-3; TRBD2 agrees at 8 bases. V gave up 11 bases and J gave up 6 bases; unmatched junction bases: 16. The germline gives CDR1 MDHEN, CDR2 SYDVKM. The CDR3 runs 15 residues. The CDR3 loop is CAVGELAASEDTQYF. The CDR3 nucleotides read TGTGCCGTAGGGGAACTAGCGGCTTCCGAGGATACGCAGTATTTT.

CDR3 sequence reads: CASRRPGLYEQYF. CDR3 sequence (DNA): TGTGCCAGCAGGCGACCCGGGCTCTACGAGCAGTACTTC. The gene calls are TRBV6-2 or TRBV6-3 and TRBJ2-7; D unclear. Germline V gives CDR1 MNHEY, CDR2 SVGEGT. Trimming took 6 bases from V and 3 from J, leaving 12 bases between them. This CDR3 spans 13 amino acids.

The rearrangement joins TRBV12-3 or TRBV12-4 to TRBJ2-7, with D possibly being TRBD1 (6 bases). V was pared by 6 bases and J by 2 bases, with 11 bases between. CDR3 length equals 13 residues. DNA for the CDR3: TGTGCCAGCAGCCTCAGGGGAACCTACGAGCAGTACTTC. Encoded protein: CASSLRGTYEQYF.

This clonotype occurred once. This rearrangement joins TRBV5-1 to TRBJ2-7; tentatively, D is TRBD1 (6 bases). CDR1 SGHRS and CDR2 YFSETQ come from the germline V gene. The V end was cut by 5 bases, the J end by 0 bases, with 15 bases between. This CDR3 spans 15 amino acids. CDR3 nucleotide sequence: TGCGCCAGCAGTGCGACCAGGGGCTACTCCTACGAGCAGTACTTC. This gives the protein CASSATRGYSYEQYF.

This clonotype was seen once. The chain employs TRBV10-3 and TRBJ2-7, with 7 positions matching TRBD2. The J call is uncertain, as TRBJ2-5 better fits the DNA end. The germline CDR1 and CDR2 sequences are ENHRY and SYGVKD. The CDR3 spans 14 residues. The CDR3 reads CASSNGRTGETQYF. CDR3 coding DNA: TGTGCCTCCTCTAACGGGAGGACTGGAGAGACCCAGTACTTC.

This sequence joins TRBV6-4 and TRBJ1-5; D is unresolved. This CDR3 contains 17 residues. V lost 2 bases to trimming and J lost 2 bases, with 16 bases between them. CDR1 and CDR2 (germline): MRHNA, SNTAGT. CDR3 protein: CASSDPSGQVGNQPQHF. The DNA of the CDR3 is TGTGCCAGCAGTGACCCCAGCGGCCAGGTGGGCAATCAGCCCCAGCATTTT.

A note on this clonotype: The junction does not match germline at one end; this may be a read error. The gene calls are TRBV7-6 and TRBJ2-7; D gene ambiguous. The CDR3 is 14 residues long. Germline V gene data show CDR1 as SGHVS and CDR2 as FNYEAQ. This CDR3 is CANSLRPSSYEQYF. In DNA, the CDR3 is TGTGCCAACAGCTTAAGACCGAGCTCCTACGAGCAGTACTTC.

The genes are TRBV10-3 and TRBJ2-5; D is ambiguous. CDR1 is ENHRY, CDR2 SYGVKD, per germline. V was trimmed by 7 bases and J by 5 bases, leaving 14 bases between them. CDR3 length equals 13 residues. The chain's CDR3 is CAITGRLGETQYF. The DNA for the CDR3 is TGTGCCATCACGGGTCGGCTGGGTGAGACCCAGTACTTC.

The chain has TRBV4-2 and TRBJ2-5, with 7 positions matching TRBD1. The CDR3 loop spans 16 amino acids. Germline V CDR1 and CDR2: LGHNA, YNFKEQ. V shed 4 bases, J shed 4 bases, and the junction held 12 bases outside the gene matches. The CDR3 here is CASSPLTGRWVETQYF. The DNA for the CDR3 is TGTGCCAGCAGCCCCCTGACAGGGAGATGGGTAGAGACCCAGTACTTC.

In its sample, this clonotype was seen once. The V and J genes are TRBV5-1 and TRBJ1-2; 10 bases map to TRBD1. V gave up 2 bases and J gave up 6 bases; unmatched junction bases: 1. CDR1 is SGHRS and CDR2 is YFSETQ in the germline V gene. This CDR3 spans 13 amino acids. CDR3 sequence: CASSFDRGHGYTF. The CDR3 coding sequence is TGCGCCAGCAGCTTTGACAGGGGGCATGGCTACACCTTC.

This clonotype has more than one count but fewer than ten. The chain recombines TRBV12-3 or TRBV12-4 with TRBJ2-5; D not resolved. This CDR3 region has 15 residues. The V gene lost 3 bases and the J gene lost 0 bases, with 11 bases spanning the gap. For the CDR3, the DNA is TGTGCCAGCAGTTTGTCAGACTCCGACCAAGAGACCCAGTACTTC. The encoded protein is CASSLSDSDQETQYF.

The DNA for the CDR3 is TGTGCCAGCAGGAGACAGGGGTCCAGTGAAGCTTTCTTT. Amino acids: CASRRQGSSEAFF. This rearrangement joins TRBV7-9 to TRBJ1-1, with 8 bases matching TRBD1. The V and J ends lost 6 bases and 7 bases, in that order; junction bases with no gene match: 7. Per germline, CDR1 SEHNR and CDR2 FQNEAQ (reference sequence). This CDR3 comprises 13 residues.

This clonotype was seen repeatedly, ten times or more. The gene calls are TRBV6-4 and TRBJ2-3, with TRBD2 as a possible D gene (6 bases). The CDR3 runs to 14 residues. V was trimmed by 6 bases and J by 0 bases, leaving 10 bases between them. Germline CDR1 reads MRHNA; CDR2 reads SNTAGT. The CDR3 sequence: CASSRDSSTDTQYF. In DNA, the CDR3 is TGTGCCAGCAGCCGGGACTCTAGCACAGATACGCAGTATTTT.

This clonotype was seen a handful of times. The rearrangement joins TRBV2 to TRBJ2-6; unclear D gene. Trimming left V 4 bases short and J 2 bases short, with 15 bases between. The CDR3 totals 17 residues. Germline CDR1 is SNHLY and CDR2 is FYNNEI. The CDR3 loop reads CASSGALPSTGANVLTF. Written as DNA, the CDR3 is TGTGCCAGCAGTGGCGCCCTCCCATCAACTGGGGCCAACGTCCTGACTTTC. Supplemented by reference TRBV2 and TRBJ2-6, the full variable domain reads EPEVTQTPSHQVTQMGQEVILRCVPISNHLYFYWYRQILGQKVEFLVSFYNNEISEKSEIFDDQFSVERPDGSNFTLKIRSTKLEDSAMYFCASSGALPSTGANVLTFGAGSRLTVL.

J is TRBJ2-1 and V is TRBV29-1, with TRBD1 matching 9 bases. J was trimmed by 4 bases and V by 1 base; bases with no gene match: 11. CDR3 length: 17 amino acids. CDR1 is SQVTM, CDR2 ANQGSEA, per germline. DNA for the CDR3: TGCAGCGTTGAAGGGACAGGGGACCCGGGGGATTACAATGAGCAGTTCTTC. Protein sequence: CSVEGTGDPGDYNEQFF.

The chain employs TRBV29-1 and TRBJ2-1; no reliable D call. Trimming pared 4 bases from V and 0 bases from J, leaving 10 bases between. Germline V gives CDR1 SQVTM, CDR2 ANQGSEA. The CDR3 runs to 14 residues. For the CDR3, the DNA is TGCAGCGTTGTACCCCAGGTCTCCTACAATGAGCAGTTCTTC. Translation gives CSVVPQVSYNEQFF.

The chain recombines TRBV6-2 or TRBV6-3 with TRBJ1-5; D is unresolved. This CDR3 contains 14 residues. V lost 6 bases to trimming and J lost 5 bases, with 14 bases between them. Per the germline V gene, CDR1 is MNHEY and CDR2 is SVGEGT. In nucleotides, the CDR3 is TGTGCCAGCAGAGGCCGGCAGTTGGATCAGCCCCAGCATTTT. Amino acid sequence: CASRGRQLDQPQHF.

The chain links TRBV7-2 to TRBJ2-1; 8 nucleotides match TRBD2. CDR1 and CDR2 (germline): SGHTA, FQGNSA. The CDR3 length is 14 residues. V lost 2 bases to trimming and J lost 8 bases; unmatched junction nucleotides: 5. The CDR3 sequence is CASSLYGGADEQFF. Here the CDR3 DNA reads TGTGCCAGCAGCTTATACGGGGGGGCGGATGAGCAGTTCTTC.

This chain joins TRBV20-1 and TRBJ2-7; tentative D call: TRBD2 (6 bases). Looked up from germline, CDR1 is DFQATT and CDR2 is SNEGSKA (reference sequence). This CDR3 comprises 16 residues. V was shortened by 0 bases and J by 2 bases, with 17 bases between the two germline ends. The CDR3: CSARDYRCGNTYEQYF. The DNA of the CDR3 is TGCAGTGCTAGAGATTATAGGTGCGGGAATACCTACGAGCAGTACTTC.

The chain combines TRBV7-9 with TRBJ2-1; 11 bases match TRBD2. With V trimmed by 4 bases and J by 0 bases, 8 bases remained unmatched. Germline V CDR1 and CDR2: SEHNR, FQNEAQ (reference sequence). The CDR3 runs 18 residues. The CDR3 reads CASSSLTSGTYSYNEQFF. For the CDR3, the DNA is TGTGCCAGCAGCTCTCTGACTAGCGGGACTTACTCCTACAATGAGCAGTTCTTC.